The next 26 T cell receptor beta chains were all read from a single sample in a study of cytomegalovirus exposure and HLA in healthy donors. PCR primers comprised 60 Vbeta and 13 Jbeta primers. Profiled with immunoSEQ multiplex PCR; TCRdb holds only in-frame clones, not every one. The data show 200,000 to 300,000 clones, 84% seen once. Sequencing input: PBMCs. The receptors were sampled from a woman between 35 and 50 years old in good health and CMV-seropositive.

This chain connects TRBV25-1 to TRBJ2-5, with D unresolved. The better agreement between TRBJ2-7 and the DNA end casts doubt on the J call. CDR3 length: 10 amino acids. Germline V gene lookup returns CDR1 MGHDK and CDR2 SYGVNS. CDR3 in amino acids: CASQDYEQYF. The DNA for the CDR3 is TGTGCCTCCCAGGACTACGAGCAGTACTTC.

The chain combines TRBV27 with TRBJ1-5; D might be TRBD1 (5 bases). The germline gives CDR1 MNHEY, CDR2 SMNVEV (reference sequence). Between the trimmed V and J ends, which lost 2 bases and 7 bases, there was a span of 9 bases. CDR3 length: 13 amino acids. The CDR3 spells CASSLGAGQPQHF. The CDR3 nucleotides are TGTGCCAGCAGTTTAGGGGCAGGGCAGCCCCAGCATTTT.

The V and J genes are TRBV30 and TRBJ2-2; 7 nucleotides match TRBD2. This CDR3 contains 12 residues. Germline values: CDR1 GTSNPN, CDR2 SVGIG (reference sequence). The ends lost 2 bases at V and 8 bases at J; junction bases unmatched: 2. As DNA, the CDR3 is TGTGCCTGGAGTCGAGCGGGAGGGGAGCTGTTTTTT. Its translation is CAWSRAGGELFF.

A note on this clone: Other nucleotide sequences in the sample specify the same CDR3. This sequence joins TRBV4-3 and TRBJ2-2; D call uncertain. Germline lookup yields CDR1 LGHNA and CDR2 YSLEER. V was trimmed by 4 bases and J by 3 bases, leaving 3 bases between them. The CDR3 is 12 residues long. The DNA for the CDR3 is TGCGCCAGCAGCCCGTACACCGGGGAGCTGTTTTTT. Translating it yields CASSPYTGELFF.

The V gene is TRBV27, the J gene TRBJ2-3; 12 positions match TRBD2. CDR3 length equals 20 residues. V was pared by 0 bases and J by 2 bases, with 12 bases of the junction left unmatched. The germline V gene has CDR1 MNHEY and CDR2 SMNVEV (reference sequence). This chain's CDR3 is CASSLSGLAGMGAHTDTQYF. In DNA form, the CDR3 reads TGTGCCAGCAGTTTATCTGGACTAGCGGGAATGGGGGCCCACACAGATACGCAGTATTTT.

The chain joins TRBV4-1 to TRBJ2-5; 8 bases align to TRBD1. The J call may be faulty, since TRBJ2-7 better matches the DNA end. The germline V gene encodes CDR1 MGHRA and CDR2 YSYEKL. CDR3 length: 15 residues. DNA of the CDR3: TGCGCCAGCAGCACACAAGGACAGGGAGCCTACGAGCAGTACTTC. Translated, it gives CASSTQGQGAYEQYF.

This clone was found once. The chain carries TRBV4-2 and TRBJ2-5, with TRBD2 as a possible D gene (5 bases). The length of the CDR3 is 15 residues. V gave up 0 bases and J gave up 3 bases, with 11 bases separating them. Per germline, CDR1 LGHNA and CDR2 YNFKEQ. The CDR3: CASSQDVGVEETQYF. CDR3 nucleotides: TGTGCCAGCAGCCAAGATGTGGGAGTGGAAGAGACCCAGTACTTC.

The gene calls are TRBV5-6 and TRBJ1-2; no reliable D call. V lost 4 bases to trimming and J lost 1 base, with 5 bases between them. The CDR3 consists of 12 residues. CDR1 and CDR2 from the germline V gene are SGHDT and YYEEEE. The CDR3 DNA sequence: TGTGCCAGCAGCACAAGTAACTATGGCTACACCTTC. It encodes CASSTSNYGYTF.

V gene TRBV11-3 combines with J gene TRBJ2-3, with 7 bases identical to TRBD2. Germline V lookup: CDR1 SGHNT, CDR2 YENEEA. The CDR3 is 14 residues long. V trimming: 3 bases; J trimming: 4 bases; junction bases outside the gene matches: 4. The CDR3 sequence: CASSFAGRADTQYF. The CDR3 DNA follows: TGTGCCAGCAGCTTTGCGGGGAGGGCAGATACGCAGTATTTT.

The chain recombines TRBV30 with TRBJ1-1, with D hard to call. The CDR3 has 12 amino acids. Looked up from germline, CDR1 is GTSNPN and CDR2 is SVGIG (reference sequence). V dropped 3 bases and J dropped 5 bases, with 10 bases sitting between them. The CDR3 DNA follows: TGTGCCTGGAGGATAGCGGGGACTGAAGCTTTCTTT. Translation gives CAWRIAGTEAFF.

V and J are TRBV15 and TRBJ2-5; 7 bases are a match to TRBD2. Per germline, CDR1 LNHNV and CDR2 YYDKDF (reference sequence). This CDR3 has 14 amino acids. V was clipped by 3 bases and J by 3 bases; unmatched bases: 4. DNA of the CDR3: TGTGCCACCAGCAGGGGAGGGCCTGAAGAGACCCAGTACTTC. Amino acids: CATSRGGPEETQYF. The full variable domain, its missing parts supplied by reference TRBV15 and TRBJ2-5, is DAMVIQNPRYQVTQFGKPVTLSCSQTLNHNVMYWYQQKSSQAPKLLFHYYDKDFNNEADTPDNFQSRRPNTSFCFLDIRSPGLGDTAMYLCATSRGGPEETQYFGPGTRLLVL.

On this clone: Other DNA sequences in this specimen translate into the identical CDR3. The chain recombines TRBV2 with TRBJ1-1, with 10 positions matching TRBD1. Germline CDR1 SNHLY, CDR2 FYNNEI. V trimming: 6 bases; J trimming: 3 bases; junction bases outside the gene matches: 1. CDR3 size: 13 residues. The CDR3 DNA reads as TGTGCCAGCAGCGGACAGGGGGACACTGAAGCTTTCTTT. This sequence encodes CASSGQGDTEAFF. The full variable domain, with the rest looked up from reference TRBV2 and TRBJ1-1, is EPEVTQTPSHQVTQMGQEVILRCVPISNHLYFYWYRQILGQKVEFLVSFYNNEISEKSEIFDDQFSVERPDGSNFTLKIRSTKLEDSAMYFCASSGQGDTEAFFGQGTRLTVV.

The chain joins TRBV4-3 to TRBJ2-5; D not certain. Germline loops: CDR1 LGHNA, CDR2 YSLEER. This CDR3 is 15 amino acids long. The V and J ends lost 0 bases and 2 bases respectively, with 10 bases between them. CDR3 in DNA: TGCGCCAGCAGCCAAGATTGGCGGATGCAAGAGACCCAGTACTTC. Protein product: CASSQDWRMQETQYF.

This clone showed up just a few times. CDR3 sequence reads: CATSHSPPSPDTQYF. In DNA form, the CDR3 reads TGTGCCACCAGCCATTCCCCTCCTAGTCCAGATACGCAGTATTTT. The V call is TRBV15, the J call TRBJ2-3; D unresolved. The CDR3 runs to 15 residues. Trimming stripped 5 bases from V and 4 bases from J, with 16 bases between. Germline-derived CDR1 and CDR2 are LNHNV and YYDKDF (reference sequence). The variable domain in full, completed from reference TRBV15 and TRBJ2-3, reads DAMVIQNPRYQVTQFGKPVTLSCSQTLNHNVMYWYQQKSSQAPKLLFHYYDKDFNNEADTPDNFQSRRPNTSFCFLDIRSPGLGDTAMYLCATSHSPPSPDTQYFGPGTRLTVL.

This chain connects TRBV6-5 to TRBJ2-6; 7 bases fit TRBD1. The germline V gene encodes CDR1 MNHEY and CDR2 SVGAGI. V trimming: 6 bases; J trimming: 1 base; junction bases outside the gene matches: 3. This CDR3 spans 15 amino acids. The CDR3 here is CASRGTASGANVLTF. CDR3 nucleotides: TGTGCCAGCAGGGGGACAGCTTCTGGGGCCAACGTCCTGACTTTC.

Only one count was recorded for this clone. The chain recombines TRBV5-1 with TRBJ2-7, with 7 bases that match TRBD1. Germline V lookup: CDR1 SGHRS, CDR2 YFSETQ. The ends lost 2 bases at V and 3 bases at J; junction bases unmatched: 5. The CDR3 length is 14 residues. CDR3 in amino acids: CASSFLTGNYEQYF. The CDR3 DNA reads as TGCGCCAGCAGCTTCCTGACAGGGAACTACGAGCAGTACTTC.

The V and J genes are TRBV11-2 and TRBJ1-5, with a possible D match to TRBD1 (6 bases). V was cut by 6 bases and J by 3 bases, with 15 bases left in between. CDR1 is SGHAT, CDR2 FQNNGV, per germline. The CDR3 has 15 residues. The CDR3 sequence: CASSLDSSVNQPQHF. The CDR3 coding sequence is TGTGCCAGCAGTCTGGACAGCTCCGTCAATCAGCCCCAGCATTTT.

Comments on this clone: The junction does not match germline at one end; this may be a read error. The rearrangement links TRBV29-1 to TRBJ2-1; D perhaps matches TRBD2 (5 bases). The CDR3 has 15 amino acids. Germline V lookup: CDR1 SQVTM, CDR2 ANQGSEA. In DNA, the CDR3 is TGCAGCGTTCCGTCCACTAGAATCTCCCACAATGAGCAGTTCTTC. Protein: CSVPSTRISHNEQFF.

The rearrangement links TRBV15 to TRBJ2-1; 7 bases agree with TRBD2. The CDR3 is 14 residues long. J lost 7 bases, V lost 3 bases, and 6 bases had no gene match. The germline V gene encodes CDR1 LNHNV and CDR2 YYDKDF (reference sequence). CDR3: CATSRERDVNEQFF. The CDR3 bases are TGTGCCACCAGCAGGGAGCGGGATGTGAATGAGCAGTTCTTC. The variable domain in full, completed from reference TRBV15 and TRBJ2-1, reads DAMVIQNPRYQVTQFGKPVTLSCSQTLNHNVMYWYQQKSSQAPKLLFHYYDKDFNNEADTPDNFQSRRPNTSFCFLDIRSPGLGDTAMYLCATSRERDVNEQFFGPGTRLTVL.

V gene TRBV7-9 combines with J gene TRBJ1-5; D unclear. The CDR3 has 14 amino acids. Trimming removed 5 bases from V and 1 base from J, with 9 bases in between. Germline values: CDR1 SEHNR, CDR2 FQNEAQ (reference sequence). In nucleotides, the CDR3 is TGTGCCAGCAGCGGGTCCGGGAGCAATCAGCCCCAGCATTTT. It yields the protein CASSGSGSNQPQHF.

The chain uses TRBV2 and TRBJ2-1; D is uncertain. Germline V gene lookup returns CDR1 SNHLY and CDR2 FYNNEI. The CDR3 contains 14 residues. Trimming pared 7 bases from V and 0 bases from J, leaving 10 bases between. The DNA for the CDR3 is TGTGCCAGCAATTTCAGGCTCTCCTACAATGAGCAGTTCTTC. The encoded protein is CASNFRLSYNEQFF.

The V gene is TRBV29-1, the J gene TRBJ2-5, with a possible D match to TRBD1 (6 bases). The CDR3 loop spans 14 amino acids. Germline V gene sequence: CDR1 SQVTM, CDR2 ANQGSEA. Trimming shortened V by 5 bases and J by 4 bases, and 17 bases separated the two germline ends. The chain's CDR3 is CSVQMLTGRETQYF. Here the CDR3 DNA reads TGCAGCGTTCAGATGCTAACAGGGAGAGAGACCCAGTACTTC. The full variable domain, completed using reference TRBV29-1 and TRBJ2-5, is SAVISQKPSRDICQRGTSLTIQCQVDSQVTMMFWYRQQPGQSLTLIATANQGSEATYESGFVIDKFPISRPNLTFSTLTVSNMSPEDSSIYLCSVQMLTGRETQYFGPGTRLLVL.

The V gene is TRBV1, the J gene TRBJ1-4; the D segment call TRBD1 is taken from the table without a DNA check. TRBV1 is shown as a pseudogene. This CDR3 is built from 16 residues. The CDR3 protein is CTSRGGLGQTHEKLFF. The CDR3 coding sequence is TGCACCAGCAGAGGAGGTCTGGGACAGACCCATGAAAAACTGTTTTTT.

The chain combines TRBV28 with TRBJ2-3; perhaps TRBD2 as D (6 bases). The CDR3 runs 13 residues. Germline-derived CDR1 and CDR2 are MDHEN and SYDVKM. The V gene lost 8 bases and the J gene lost 2 bases, with 11 bases spanning the gap. The CDR3 region is CASRDSHTDTQYF. The CDR3 coding sequence is TGTGCCAGCCGGGACTCTCACACAGATACGCAGTATTTT.

The V gene is TRBV18, the J gene TRBJ2-7, with 8 bases identical to TRBD1. The CDR3 extends over 15 amino acids. Per germline, CDR1 KGHSH and CDR2 LQKENI. V trimming: 3 bases; J trimming: 8 bases; junction bases outside the gene matches: 12. The CDR3 DNA reads as TGTGCCAGCTCACCCCAACCGGACAGGGCGGGAAAGCAGTACTTC. Translation gives CASSPQPDRAGKQYF.

The CDR3 DNA is TGTGCCAGCAGCGCCCGATGGGCGGGGGGCCTTAGCACAGATACGCAGTATTTT. Its protein is CASSARWAGGLSTDTQYF. The chain employs TRBV9 and TRBJ2-3, with 8 nucleotides matching TRBD2. The CDR3 runs 18 residues. In germline, CDR1 is SGDLS, CDR2 YYNGEE. V gave up 3 bases and J gave up 0 bases; unmatched junction bases: 12. The full variable domain, completed using reference TRBV9 and TRBJ2-3, is DSGVTQTPKHLITATGQRVTLRCSPRSGDLSVYWYQQSLDQGLQFLIQYYNGEERAKGNILERFSAQQFPDLHSELNLSSLELGDSALYFCASSARWAGGLSTDTQYFGPGTRLTVL.